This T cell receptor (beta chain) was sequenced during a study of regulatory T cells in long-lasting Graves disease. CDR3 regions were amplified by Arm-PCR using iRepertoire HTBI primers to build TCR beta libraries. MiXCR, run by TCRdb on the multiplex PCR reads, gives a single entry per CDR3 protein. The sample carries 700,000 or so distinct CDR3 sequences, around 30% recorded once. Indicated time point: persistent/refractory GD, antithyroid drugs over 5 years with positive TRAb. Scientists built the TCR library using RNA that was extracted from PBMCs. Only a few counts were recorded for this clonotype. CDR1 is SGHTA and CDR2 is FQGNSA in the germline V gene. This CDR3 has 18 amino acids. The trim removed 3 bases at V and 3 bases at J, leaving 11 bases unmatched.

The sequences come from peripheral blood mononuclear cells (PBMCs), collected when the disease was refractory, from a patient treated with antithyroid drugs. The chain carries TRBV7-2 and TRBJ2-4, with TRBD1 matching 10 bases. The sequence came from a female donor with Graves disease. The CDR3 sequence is CASSFVSRRDRGKNIQYF. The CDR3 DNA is TGTGCCAGCAGCTTTGTATCCCGGCGGGACAGGGGCAAAAACATTCAGTACTTC.